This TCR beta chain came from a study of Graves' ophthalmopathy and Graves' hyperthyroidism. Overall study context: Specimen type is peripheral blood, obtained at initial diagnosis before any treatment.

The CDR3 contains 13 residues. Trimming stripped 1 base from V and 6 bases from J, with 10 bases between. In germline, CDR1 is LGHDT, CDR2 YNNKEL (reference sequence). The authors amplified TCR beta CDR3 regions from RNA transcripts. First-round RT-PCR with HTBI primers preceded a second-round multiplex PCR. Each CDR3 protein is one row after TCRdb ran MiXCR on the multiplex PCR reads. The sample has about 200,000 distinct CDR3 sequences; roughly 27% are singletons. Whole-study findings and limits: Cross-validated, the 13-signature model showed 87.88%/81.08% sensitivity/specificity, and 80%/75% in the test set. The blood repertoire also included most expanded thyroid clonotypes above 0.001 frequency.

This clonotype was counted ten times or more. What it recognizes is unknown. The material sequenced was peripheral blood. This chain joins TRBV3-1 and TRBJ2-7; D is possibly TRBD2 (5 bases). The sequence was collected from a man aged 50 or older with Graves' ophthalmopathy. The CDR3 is CASSQAGSGEQYF. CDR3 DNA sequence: TGTGCCAGCAGCCAAGCGGGATCGGGCGAGCAGTACTTC.